Below are 5 T cell receptor beta chains sequenced from a single sample in a study of T-cell memory formation after mild COVID-19. TCRdb re-analysed the 5' RACE reads in MiXCR, keeping a single row per CDR3 protein. The top ten clones hold roughly 2.4% of a sample with approximately 210,000 distinct CDR3 sequences, 15% to 20% of them seen once. Sequencing was done on a sample of PBMCs or a T cell subset sorted from them (not recorded which). Receptors were obtained from an adult woman who had mild COVID-19 (a few samples of this study predate the infection). Cell type and time point are not known.

The V gene is TRBV7-7, the J gene TRBJ2-2; D remains unclear. V was clipped by 5 bases and J by 4 bases, with 11 bases between them. Germline loops: CDR1 SSHAT, CDR2 FNYEAQ (reference sequence). CDR3 size: 14 residues. The CDR3 sequence: CASSLVRSTGELFF. As DNA, the CDR3 is TGTGCCAGCAGCCTAGTTCGGAGCACCGGGGAGCTGTTTTTT.

This chain links TRBV4-3 with TRBJ2-7, with TRBD2 identical over 9 bases. J was trimmed by 2 bases and V by 0 bases; bases with no gene match: 5. This CDR3 spans 16 amino acids. Germline V gene data show CDR1 as LGHNA and CDR2 as YSLEER. The CDR3 loop reads CASSQEFGGRAYEQYF. The CDR3 region has the DNA TGCGCCAGCAGCCAAGAATTTGGCGGGAGGGCCTACGAGCAGTACTTC.

This clonotype was counted a few times. The chain uses TRBV5-1 and TRBJ2-5; 7 nucleotides agree with TRBD1. Trimming cost V 1 base and J 2 bases; bases outside gene matches: 5. This CDR3 comprises 15 residues. Germline V lookup: CDR1 SGHRS, CDR2 YFSETQ. In DNA form, the CDR3 reads TGCGCCAGCAGCTTGACGGGACAGCAACAAGAGACCCAGTACTTC. Translated: CASSLTGQQQETQYF. The variable domain in full, with the rest retrieved from reference TRBV5-1 and TRBJ2-5, is KAGVTQTPRYLIKTRGQQVTLSCSPISGHRSVSWYQQTPGQGLQFLFEYFSETQRNKGNFPGRFSGRQFSNSRSEMNVSTLELGDSALYLCASSLTGQQQETQYFGPGTRLLVL.

There are a few counts of this clonotype. The rearrangement uses TRBV6-2 or TRBV6-3 and TRBJ2-7; TRBD2 might be the D (6 bases). V lost 6 bases to trimming and J lost 0 bases, with 12 bases between them. The CDR3 contains 14 residues. The germline gives CDR1 MNHEY, CDR2 SVGEGT. CDR3 region: CASRYSGYSYEQYF. The CDR3 DNA is TGTGCCAGCAGATATAGCGGATACTCCTACGAGCAGTACTTC.

This clonotype was recorded at least ten times. The chain joins TRBV12-3 or TRBV12-4 to TRBJ2-3, with D perhaps matching TRBD2 (5 bases). This CDR3 is 12 amino acids long. Trimming pared 3 bases from V and 9 bases from J, leaving 10 bases between. The CDR3 nucleotides read TGTGCCAGCAGTTTTTCGGGAAGAACGCAGTATTTT. Translated, it gives CASSFSGRTQYF.